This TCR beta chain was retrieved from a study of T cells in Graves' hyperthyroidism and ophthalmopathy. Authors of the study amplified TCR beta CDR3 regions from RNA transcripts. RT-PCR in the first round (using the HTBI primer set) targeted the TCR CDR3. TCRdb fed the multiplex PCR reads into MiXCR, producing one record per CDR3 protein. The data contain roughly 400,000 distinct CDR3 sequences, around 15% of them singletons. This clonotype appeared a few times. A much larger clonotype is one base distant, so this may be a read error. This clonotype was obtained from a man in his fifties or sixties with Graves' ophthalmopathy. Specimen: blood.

The chain's CDR3 is CAGGRASSYNEQFF. In nucleotides, the CDR3 is TGTGCCGGCGGGCGAGCAAGCTCCTACAATGAGCAGTTCTTC. The rearrangement links TRBV2 to TRBJ2-1; D might be TRBD2 (5 bases). With 11 bases removed from V and 0 bases from J, the gap between germline ends came to 14 bases. Germline CDR1 SNHLY, CDR2 FYNNEI. The CDR3 is made up of 14 amino acids. The full variable domain, in which reference TRBV2 and TRBJ2-1 provide the parts outside the CDR3, is EPEVTQTPSHQVTQMGQEVILRCVPISNHLYFYWYRQILGQKVEFLVSFYNNEISEKSEIFDDQFSVERPDGSNFTLKIRSTKLEDSAMYFCAGGRASSYNEQFFGPGTRLTVL.